What follows describes a single T cell receptor (beta chain). Its binding antigen is unknown. No quality values exist for individual bases; no much larger clone is one base distant. To prepare the library, PCR was applied. At the Johns Hopkins FTIC core, DNA from the cultured CD4+ T cells underwent TCR sequencing with the Oncomine TCR Beta short-read assay. The QIAamp micro DNA kit was used to extract genomic DNA from the cultured CD4+ T cells. Oncomine TCR Beta libraries from cultured CD4+ T cells were pooled with unique dual indexes and sequenced on an Illumina iSeq 100. Regarding the original processing steps: Non-productive sequences were removed, and CDR3s that did not start with C, did not end with F or W, or were shorter than 7 amino acids were discarded. Antigen-specific clonotypes were identified using the MANAFEST web application through comparison of peptide-stimulated wells with reference and other culture wells. To be called positive, a clone needed an FDR below 0.05, an odds ratio above 5, and a productive frequency above 0.1% in at least two of three replicate wells. Clonotypes that were significantly expanded in both SARS-CoV-2 spike wells and at least one common cold coronavirus spike condition were defined as cross-reactive. Using R version 3.6.1, CDR3 homology was evaluated through Levenshtein distances (stringdist) along with unrooted phylogenetic trees (ape). In-frame beta chains were kept once TCRdb had trimmed the public reads at Q25 with fastp and called clones with MiXCR. One record per CDR3 amino acid sequence lists the most common genes and DNA. Clone size and V and J calls follow TCRdb, not the original study. The sample table contains 15,000 to 20,000 distinct CDR3 sequences; only one count was recorded for 70% to 75% of them. The ten largest make up roughly 20% of the sample.

This sample stems from a study of vaccination and CD4 T cells after COVID-19 (dated by TCRdb to about 2022). With regard to the full study: SARS-CoV-2 positivity had been established in the convalescent patients by nasal swab PCR, and mild disease was recorded in several of these patients and severe disease in one. Control cultures used a CEFX viral epitope pool as positive control, an HIV-1 Nef peptide pool as negative control, or no peptide. Post-COVID blood samples from convalescent patients were collected a median of about 110 days after diagnosis, with a range of 35 to 161 days. Post-vaccine blood samples were collected a median of about 69 days after the second vaccine dose, ranging from 14 to 241 days. The convalescent cohort included six males and four females, with two Hispanic individuals, seven Caucasians, two Asians and one multiracial person. In around 9 COVID-19 convalescent patients and several infection-naive healthy vaccine recipients, researchers compared the spike-specific CD4+ TCR repertoire from before mRNA vaccination with the repertoire from after. Culture stimuli were overlapping spike peptide pools from SARS-CoV-2 and from the common cold coronaviruses HCoV-NL63, HCoV-OC43 and HCoV-229E. Each participant got two doses of either the Pfizer-BioNTech BNT162b2 vaccine (n=8) or the Moderna mRNA-1273 vaccine (n=2).

Here is what the overall study found, with its caveats: Of the vaccine-specific clones in convalescent patients, 304 of 307, or nearly all, reacted only to SARS-CoV-2 spike and did not cross-react with common cold coronaviruses. The number of convalescent patients in the study was relatively small, and the study did not examine early timepoints following natural infection. Although the median number of SARS-CoV-2-reactive clonotypes went up from fewer than 25 after infection to some 40 after vaccination, the increase was not significant. In convalescent patients, a median 86.3% of post-vaccine SARS-CoV-2-reactive clones were detected only after vaccination, and vaccine-specific priming was suggested by this finding.

Reading the label with the study, this specimen's treatment or condition is: roughly 10-day PBMC culture with coronavirus spike peptide pools or control peptides (ViraFEST assay). To expand antigen-specific T cells with peptide pools and then pick out the expanded clonotypes through TCR sequencing, the study relied on the ViraFEST assay. The convalescent patients' positive SARS-CoV-2 PCR tests were from March to December 2020, which was before the Alpha, Beta and Delta variants emerged in the United States. About 2 million PBMCs per well were cultured in IMDM with approximately 5% human AB serum and roughly 10 IU/ml IL-2, plus 10 ug/ml peptide pools. Half of the culture medium was replaced with fresh IL-2-containing medium on days 3 and 7. CD4+ T cells were isolated after about 10 days of culture through negative selection using the EasySep CD4+ T cell isolation kit. Ficoll-Paque Plus gradient centrifugation was used to isolate PBMCs from whole blood, and the isolated PBMCs were then either used fresh or cryopreserved at -140C. Triplicate wells were generally used for each culture condition.

V sheds 0 bases and J sheds 5 bases, leaving 13 bases between their ends. For CDR1 and CDR2, the germline V gene lists LGHNA and YSLEER. Taken from cysteine to phenylalanine, the CDR3 has 15 residues. Just CDR3 DNA is preserved here, 45 bases in frame from base 1. This TCR was sampled from a human donor who had recovered from COVID-19. The sequenced sample consisted of CD4+ T cells from blood, cultured in vitro. The chain is encoded by TRBV4-3 joined to TRBJ2-5; no D gene is confidently identified. The CDR3 region reads CASSQEWSTRETQYF. The bases read TGCGCCAGCAGCCAAGAATGGAGTACCCGGGAGACCCAGTACTTC.